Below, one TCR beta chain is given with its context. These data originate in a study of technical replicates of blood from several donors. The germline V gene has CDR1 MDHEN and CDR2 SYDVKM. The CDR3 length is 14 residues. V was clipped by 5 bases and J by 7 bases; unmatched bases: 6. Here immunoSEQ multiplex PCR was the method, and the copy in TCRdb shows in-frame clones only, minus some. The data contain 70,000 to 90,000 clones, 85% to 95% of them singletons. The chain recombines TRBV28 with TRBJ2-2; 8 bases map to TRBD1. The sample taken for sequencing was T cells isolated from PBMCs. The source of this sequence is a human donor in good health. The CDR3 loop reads CASSLGQGIGELFF. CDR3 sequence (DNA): TGTGCCAGCAGTCTTGGACAGGGAATCGGGGAGCTGTTTTTT.